One sample yielded the 16 T cell receptor beta chains listed below, sequenced in a study of blood T cell repertoires in COVID-19. Assay used: immunoSEQ multiplex PCR; TCRdb lists only in-frame clones, some missing. The data hold about 500,000 clones, with 75% to 90% observed a single time. The sequenced material came from peripheral blood. All receptors derive from a man between 18 and 35 years old with COVID-19, enrolled during active disease.

CDR3 amino acids: CASSSQTGSETQYF. CDR3 DNA: TGTGCCAGCAGCTCCCAGACAGGGTCGGAGACCCAGTACTTC. The chain joins TRBV5-4 to TRBJ2-5, with 7 nucleotides matching TRBD1. V trimming: 3 bases; J trimming: 5 bases; junction bases outside the gene matches: 7. The CDR3 runs to 14 residues. Germline values: CDR1 SGHNT, CDR2 YYREEE (reference sequence).

The chain employs TRBV5-1 and TRBJ1-1, with no clear D. Germline CDR1 SGHRS, CDR2 YFSETQ. V was trimmed by 0 bases and J by 4 bases, leaving 7 bases between them. The CDR3 covers 13 residues. The CDR3: CASSLGQLTEAFF. The CDR3 nucleotides read TGCGCCAGCAGCTTGGGACAACTCACTGAAGCTTTCTTT. The entire variable domain, with the rest obtained from reference TRBV5-1 and TRBJ1-1, is as follows: KAGVTQTPRYLIKTRGQQVTLSCSPISGHRSVSWYQQTPGQGLQFLFEYFSETQRNKGNFPGRFSGRQFSNSRSEMNVSTLELGDSALYLCASSLGQLTEAFFGQGTRLTVV.

The rearrangement uses TRBV6-6 and TRBJ1-5, with D possibly being TRBD1 (5 bases). The germline V and J ends were trimmed by 9 bases and 0 bases, with 12 bases remaining between them. The germline V gene encodes CDR1 MNHNY and CDR2 SVGAGI (reference sequence). CDR3 length equals 14 residues. CDR3 in DNA: TGTGCCAGTCAGGGCGGGAATAGCAATCAGCCCCAGCATTTT. It encodes CASQGGNSNQPQHF.

V is TRBV10-3 and J is TRBJ2-5; perhaps TRBD1 as D (5 bases). CDR1 and CDR2 from the germline V gene are ENHRY and SYGVKD. V gave up 3 bases and J gave up 1 base, with 6 bases separating them. CDR3 size: 13 residues. CDR3 amino acids: CAISDQGQETQYF. The CDR3 DNA reads as TGTGCCATCAGTGATCAGGGCCAAGAGACCCAGTACTTC.

The sample holds a few counts of this clone. V and J are TRBV6-5 and TRBJ2-1; 11 bases match TRBD2. CDR1 and CDR2 from the germline V gene are MNHEY and SVGAGI. There are 15 residues in the CDR3. V shed 2 bases, J shed 5 bases, and the junction held 2 bases outside the gene matches. The CDR3 loop reads CASSYGTSGHNEQFF. DNA for the CDR3: TGTGCCAGCAGTTACGGGACTAGCGGCCACAATGAGCAGTTCTTC.

This clone turned up a few times. The V gene is TRBV5-1, the J gene TRBJ2-3, with D perhaps TRBD2 (6 bases). Germline V gene lookup returns CDR1 SGHRS and CDR2 YFSETQ. CDR3 length: 17 residues. The germline V and J ends were trimmed by 0 bases and 4 bases, with 18 bases remaining between them. CDR3 protein: CASSLAPSATTADTQYF. CDR3 nucleotide sequence: TGCGCCAGCAGCTTGGCCCCTAGCGCTACAACCGCAGATACGCAGTATTTT.

The V call is TRBV7-3, the J call TRBJ1-6; 8 bases fit TRBD1. CDR3 length equals 15 residues. Germline V gives CDR1 SGHTA, CDR2 FQGTGA. The V gene end was trimmed by 5 bases and the J gene end by 10 bases; junction bases not matched to a gene: 10. The DNA of the CDR3 is TGTGCCAGCAGCGTAGACGACAGGGGTTACTCACCCCTCCACTTT. It yields the protein CASSVDDRGYSPLHF. The variable domain in full, with the rest retrieved from reference TRBV7-3 and TRBJ1-6, is GAGVSQTPSNKVTEKGKYVELRCDPISGHTALYWYRQSLGQGPEFLIYFQGTGAADDSGLPNDRFFAVRPEGSVSTLKIQRTERGDSAVYLCASSVDDRGYSPLHFGNGTRLTVT.

This clone was observed a handful of times. The chain couples TRBV3-1 (or the pseudogene TRBV3-2) to TRBJ2-7, with 7 bases fitting TRBD2. Germline CDR1 reads LGHDT; CDR2 reads YNNKEL (reference sequence). The CDR3 sequence is 15 residues long. V shed 3 bases, J shed 2 bases, and the junction held 7 bases outside the gene matches. The CDR3 DNA sequence: TGTGCCAGCAGCCACTCTCTAGCGGCGGCCTACGAGCAGTACTTC. As protein: CASSHSLAAAYEQYF.

This clone has more than one count but fewer than ten. The rearrangement links TRBV19 to TRBJ1-5; possible D gene TRBD1, 6 bases. The germline V and J ends were trimmed by 9 bases and 0 bases, with 24 bases remaining between them. The CDR3 has 18 residues. Germline lookup yields CDR1 LNHDA and CDR2 SQIVND (reference sequence). CDR3 nucleotides: TGTGCCAGCAGCACGAACCTAGGGGGAACTTATAGCAATCAGCCCCAGCATTTT. Translation gives CASSTNLGGTYSNQPQHF.

The genes are TRBV7-8 and TRBJ2-5; D call uncertain. V lost 3 bases to trimming and J lost 2 bases, with 16 bases between them. The CDR3 length is 16 residues. Germline-derived CDR1 and CDR2 are SGHVS and FQNEAQ. The CDR3 is CASSFLLWRQQETQYF. In DNA form, the CDR3 reads TGTGCCAGCAGCTTTCTTCTGTGGCGGCAGCAAGAGACCCAGTACTTC.

This chain links TRBV10-3 with TRBJ1-6; D remains ambiguous. The CDR3 runs 14 residues. From germline, CDR1 is ENHRY and CDR2 SYGVKD. V shed 8 bases and J shed 5 bases, with 13 bases lying between them. DNA for the CDR3: TGTGCCATCCGGGATAGGGAGGATAATTCACCCCTCCACTTT. As protein: CAIRDREDNSPLHF.

The CDR3 sequence: CASGTGGLKPQHF. DNA for the CDR3: TGTGCCAGTGGGACAGGGGGCCTGAAGCCCCAGCATTTT. The chain combines TRBV19 with TRBJ1-5, with TRBD1 matching 12 bases. This CDR3 contains 13 residues. Trimming removed 8 bases from V and 8 bases from J; junction bases left unmatched: 4. CDR1 is LNHDA, CDR2 SQIVND, per germline (reference sequence).

Of note for this clone: Different DNA sequences within this sample yield the same CDR3. The V and J genes are TRBV9 and TRBJ2-3; no reliable D call. The CDR3 contains 12 residues. Germline CDR1 is SGDLS and CDR2 is YYNGEE. The germline V and J ends were trimmed by 0 bases and 4 bases, with 3 bases remaining between them. CDR3 bases: TGTGCCAGCAGCGTAGACTCAGATACGCAGTATTTT. It yields the protein CASSVDSDTQYF.

The chain is built from TRBV3-1 (or the pseudogene TRBV3-2) and TRBJ1-3, with a possible D match to TRBD1 (5 bases). The V end was cut by 5 bases, the J end by 2 bases, with 16 bases between. Germline CDR1 LGHDT, CDR2 YNNKEL (reference sequence). The CDR3 has 16 residues. CDR3 residues: CASSARTRGTGNTIYF. CDR3 in DNA: TGTGCCAGCAGCGCCCGTACTCGGGGGACTGGAAACACCATATATTTT.

V is TRBV11-3 and J is TRBJ1-1; weak D call: TRBD1 (5 bases). The CDR3 covers 14 residues. V lost 2 bases and J lost 6, with 13 bases in between. From germline, CDR1 is SGHNT and CDR2 YENEEA. The CDR3 nucleotides read TGTGCCAGCAGCTTACCTTATACGGGGGCTGAAGCTTTCTTT. Its translation is CASSLPYTGAEAFF.

The chain couples TRBV5-1 to TRBJ1-6; D ambiguous. Trimming took off 0 bases at V and 6 bases at J, with 7 bases between the two ends. This CDR3 region has 14 residues. Germline V lookup: CDR1 SGHRS, CDR2 YFSETQ. CDR3 sequence: CASSLGGFNSPLHF. The DNA of the CDR3 is TGCGCCAGCAGCTTGGGCGGGTTTAATTCACCCCTCCACTTT.